This T cell receptor (beta chain) was sequenced during a study of cytomegalovirus exposure and HLA in healthy donors. As concerns this clone: Antigen specificity is unknown.

In the PCR, 60 Vbeta and 13 Jbeta primers were used. Generated by immunoSEQ multiplex PCR, the TCRdb table keeps only in-frame clones and is missing some. The profile covers some 200,000 clones, with 70% appearing a single time and about 3% taken by the ten largest. Study-wide results and limits: A later analysis linked a missense variant in DCLRE1C to the trimming of TCR beta V and J genes. It emerged from a later analysis that several of the most significant clusters appeared to be linked to common viral pathogens.

The specimen sequenced was PBMCs. This TCR was recovered from a man aged 40-55 years in good health and CMV-seropositive.

The chain's CDR3 is CASSLSGSNDQQYF. The DNA of the CDR3 is TGCGCCAGCAGCTTATCAGGGTCCAACGATCAGCAGTACTTC. V usage is TRBV5-1 and J usage is TRBJ2-7, with D perhaps matching TRBD1 (5 bases). Deletions cut 2 bases from V and 8 bases from J, with 17 bases between. Germline CDR1 and CDR2: SGHRS and YFSETQ. This CDR3 has 14 amino acids.